The TCR beta chain under discussion was sequenced for a study of T cell responses to AZD1222 COVID-19 vaccine. The V gene's germline CDR1 is SSHAT and CDR2 FNYEAQ (reference sequence). This CDR3 has 15 amino acids. Study results and caveats: Clonal diversity was possibly underestimated, and white British individuals and females predominated among donors.

Concerning this clone: Antigen unknown. One end of the junction varies from germline; a read error may be responsible.

The table came from immunoSEQ multiplex PCR; TCRdb's copy has only in-frame clones and leaves some out. The table shows 98,000 or so clones, with approximately 86% occurring only once. The chain combines TRBV7-7 with TRBJ2-3, with D unresolved. Sequenced material: peripheral blood, taken 28 days after the second dose of the MenACWY control vaccine. The source is an adult who received the MenACWY meningococcal vaccine as a control. Here the CDR3 reads CASSLESAPSGTQYF. CDR3 DNA: TGTGCTAGCAGCTTAGAGTCAGCCCCCTCGGGTACGCAGTATTTT.